Listed below are T cell receptor beta chains from one sample, sequenced in a study of T cells in Graves' hyperthyroidism and ophthalmopathy. TCRdb reanalysed the multiplex PCR reads using MiXCR and keeps one entry per CDR3 protein. Of 350,000 to 450,000 distinct CDR3 sequences in the sample, roughly 13% were seen once. The sequencing input was blood. These receptors originate from a woman aged 60-75 years with Graves' hyperthyroidism. The CDR3 runs from the conserved cysteine through the conserved F or W. The order of the fields is V gene, J gene, D gene, clone size, CDR3 DNA, CDR3 protein. The D gene is left open where the match is weak. Clone size appears in some rows only: once, few, many, or a class for an expanded clone.

TRBV5-1,TRBJ2-1,-,many,TGCGCCAGCAGCTCCGGGGGGCAAACCTACAATGAGCAGTTCTTC,CASSSGGQTYNEQFF
TRBV5-8,TRBJ2-7,-,many,TGTGCCAGCAGCTTGGGACTAGATTCTAGCGAGCAGTACTTC,CASSLGLDSSEQYF
TRBV11-3,TRBJ2-3,TRBD1,many,TGTGCCAGCAGCTTACAGGGGGACACAGATACGCAGTATTTT,CASSLQGDTDTQYF
TRBV5-1,TRBJ2-7,-,many,TGCGCCAGCAGCTTGGATGGGCGGCAGACCTACGAGCAGTACTTC,CASSLDGRQTYEQYF
TRBV11-2,TRBJ2-7,-,many,TGTGCCAGCACCCCGGACAGACTCTCCTACGAGCAGTACTTC,CASTPDRLSYEQYF
TRBV27,TRBJ2-7,TRBD1,many,TGTGCCAGCAGTCCCGGGGACAGTTGGGAGCAGTACTTC,CASSPGDSWEQYF
TRBV6-5,TRBJ2-5,TRBD2,-,TGTGCCAGCAGTTACTCGGCCGGGGGGGAGACCCAGTACTTC,CASSYSAGGETQYF
TRBV11-2,TRBJ1-6,-,many,TGTGCCAGCAGCTTCGCCGCAAATAATTCACCCCTCCACTTT,CASSFAANNSPLHF
TRBV27,TRBJ2-7,TRBD2,few,TGTGCCAGCAGGATCCAGGGACTAGCGGGAACTTACGAGCAGTACTTC,CASRIQGLAGTYEQYF
TRBV27,TRBJ2-5,-,many,-,CASSTSDRGETQYF
TRBV20-1,TRBJ2-1,TRBD2,many,TGCAGTGCTACCCCAGAGACTAGCGGGAGCCGCTCCTACAATGAGCAGTTCTTC,CSATPETSGSRSYNEQFF
TRBV7-3,TRBJ2-1,-,many,TGTGCCAGCAGCGCAATCTATAACAATGAGCAGTTCTTC,CASSAIYNNEQFF
TRBV7-9,TRBJ2-7,-,many,TGTGCCAGCAGGACGGGACGGGGATCCTACGAGCAGTACTTC,CASRTGRGSYEQYF
TRBV11-1,TRBJ2-3,-,-,TGTGCCAGCAGCTTAATCTACACAGATACGCAGTATTTT,CASSLIYTDTQYF
TRBV7-9,TRBJ1-4,TRBD1,many,TGTGCCAGCAGCTTGGTTCGGGACAGAAATGAAAAACTGTTTTTT,CASSLVRDRNEKLFF
TRBV24-1,TRBJ2-1,TRBD2,-,TGTGCCACCAGTGATCCGGGACTAGCGGGAGGATTTGCCAATGAGCAGTTCTTC,CATSDPGLAGGFANEQFF
TRBV11-2,TRBJ1-5,-,-,TGTGCCAGCAGTGAAGCCCGACAGTATCAGCCCCAGCATTTT,CASSEARQYQPQHF
TRBV20-1,TRBJ2-7,-,few,TGCAGTGCACCCAAGGGAGACGCCTACGAGCAGTACTTC,CSAPKGDAYEQYF
TRBV2,TRBJ2-7,-,many,TGTGCCAGCAGTAAGGGGAGCGAGCATGAGACTTCCTATGTGGCCGAGCAGTACTTC,CASSKGSEHETSYVAEQYF
TRBV6-5,TRBJ2-7,TRBD2,many,TGTGCCAGCAGTTACCGCCTAAAGACTAGCGGGAGTCCATACGAGCAGTACTTC,CASSYRLKTSGSPYEQYF
TRBV6-5,TRBJ2-7,TRBD2,-,TGTGCCAGCAGTTACTCGAAAAGAACTAGCGGGAGCAGGACCTACGAGCAGTACTTC,CASSYSKRTSGSRTYEQYF
TRBV28,TRBJ2-7,TRBD2,many,TGTGCCAGCAGTAGTGTAGCGGGAGCGTACGAGCAGTACTTC,CASSSVAGAYEQYF
TRBV5-1,TRBJ2-5,-,-,TGCGCCAGCAGCTTGGAATTGGAGACCCAGTACTTC,CASSLELETQYF
TRBV12-3/TRBV12-4,TRBJ2-2,-,many,TGTGCCAGCAGGGGCTTGAACACCGGGGAGCTGTTTTTT,CASRGLNTGELFF
TRBV12-3/TRBV12-4,TRBJ2-5,-,-,TGTGCCAGCAGACAGACCCCTCAAGAGACCCAGTACTTC,CASRQTPQETQYF
TRBV10-2,TRBJ1-5,-,-,TGCGCCAGCAGTATTCGACAGGTCAATCAGCCCCAGCATTTT,CASSIRQVNQPQHF
TRBV7-2,TRBJ2-3,TRBD1,few,TGCGCCAGCAGCCAAGAAGGACAAAAAGGGGGCCCCTGGGCAGATACGCAGTATTTT,CASSQEGQKGGPWADTQYF
TRBV9,TRBJ2-3,-,-,TGTGCCAGCAGCATAGAAGGGAGGCCGGCCACAGATACGCAGTATTTT,CASSIEGRPATDTQYF
TRBV4-1,TRBJ1-1,TRBD1,-,TGCGCCAGCAGCCAAGGCCCGGGACAGTGGGGCACTGAAGCTTTCTTT,CASSQGPGQWGTEAFF
TRBV4-1,TRBJ1-4,-,-,TGCGCCAGCAGCCAAGAGGGTAATGAAAAACTGTTTTTT,CASSQEGNEKLFF
TRBV6-1,TRBJ2-5,-,-,TGTGCCAGCACCCACCGGGAGACCCAGTACTTC,CASTHRETQYF
TRBV11-3,TRBJ1-1,TRBD1,many,TGTGCCAGCAGCTTGGGCAGGGGGCTTGGACCTGAAGCTTTCTTT,CASSLGRGLGPEAFF
TRBV29-1,TRBJ2-7,-,-,TGCAGCGTGACGGTTGGGGGAAGTTACGAGCAGTACTTC,CSVTVGGSYEQYF
TRBV28,TRBJ2-1,TRBD2,-,TGTGCCAGCAGTTTCTACCTCGGGACTAGCGGACACAATGAGCAGTTCTTC,CASSFYLGTSGHNEQFF
TRBV6-2/TRBV6-3,TRBJ2-7,-,-,TGTGCCAGTTCGAAGATTACAGCCTACGAGCAGTACTTC,CASSKITAYEQYF
TRBV28,TRBJ2-3,TRBD2,many,TGTGCCAGCAGAGGGACTAGCGGGGGCACAGATACGCAGTATTTT,CASRGTSGGTDTQYF
TRBV24-1,TRBJ2-3,-,few,TGTGCCACCAGTGTCGCCAGGGGTAGCACAGATACGCAGTATTTT,CATSVARGSTDTQYF